This T cell receptor (beta chain) was retrieved from a study of T cell repertoires and leukemia-associated antigens (dated by TCRdb to between 2019 and 2020). Regarding the research as a whole: Around 17 million effective reads were obtained overall, with each sample giving about 5.1 to 7 million read pairs and about 3.3 to 5.0 million effective reads. Using in vitro peptide stimulation of healthy T cells, the study set out to figure out what antigen is recognized by a TCR Vbeta21 clone that had previously been found in CML patients. On the study overall, not on this receptor specifically: Direct testing of the expanded clones' antigen specificity and function was not done, and further investigation was required. The four groups showed no significant differences in numbers of Vbeta genes (about 60), Jbeta genes (approximately 13), VDJ rearrangements, or unique CDR3s.

As a first step, the CD3+ T cells were left to rest overnight in RPMI 1640 lacking fetal bovine serum, at approximately 2.7 million cells/mL. MACS immunomagnetic beads were used, per the manufacturer's instructions, to isolate CD3+ T cells from PBMCs. With regard to this clonotype: Its antigen specificity is not known. No base quality values were provided; no much bigger clone lies one nucleotide off.

The germline V gene yields SQVTM for CDR1 and ANQGSEA for CDR2. V lost 7 bases and J lost 3 bases; the stretch between them is 10 bases long. The CDR3 spans 11 residues, from the cysteine through the phenylalanine. Here the CDR3 DNA is all that survives: 33 bases in frame from base 1. TRIzol reagent was used to extract total RNA from the cultured T cells. 5' rapid amplification of cDNA ends (5'RACE) was used to amplify TCRbeta libraries from RNA. Before sequencing, library concentration and integrity were assessed using Qubit, an Agilent instrument, and quantitative PCR. Sequencing of qualified libraries was performed on Illumina HiSeq or MiSeq by a commercial service provider. The paper's data handling went like this. TCR sequences in each sample were identified using MiXCR version 1.8.2. Qualified clones required a CDR3 longer than four amino acids, an in-frame nucleotide length, and no stop codon. A read containing the complete CDR3 structure was counted as an effective read. RT-PCR with 24 Vbeta primers, GeneScan spectratyping, and Sanger sequencing were used to validate the expanded clones. TCRdb took the public reads, trimmed them with fastp at Q25, ran MiXCR for clone calling and kept in-frame beta chains. Duplicate CDR3 protein sequences are folded into a single record with the most common DNA and genes. TCRdb, not the original authors, processed these V and J calls. Across this sample there are 10,000 to 15,000 distinct CDR3 sequences, with more than 40% seen only once. Together, the top ten hold 30% to 40% of the sample.

The sequenced sample consisted of CD3+ T cells sorted from blood and cultured. Rearrangement joined TRBV29-1 to TRBJ2-7; the D region possibly corresponds to TRBD1 (6 bases align). The sequence was collected from a female donor in good health. The CDR3 here reads CSGGQNYEQYF. At the DNA level, the sequence is TGCAGCGGAGGACAGAACTACGAGCAGTACTTC.